Presented here are 8 T cell receptor beta chains from one specimen sequenced in a study of glioma-infiltrating T cells (dated by TCRdb to 2016 to 2017). The sequencer listed for this sample is Illumina MiSeq. The iRepertoire nested amplicon-rescue multiplex PCR (arm-PCR) platform was used to amplify TCR alpha and beta CDR3 regions from RNA. TCRdb cleaned the public reads at Q25 with fastp, built clones with MiXCR and kept in-frame beta chains. Each CDR3 protein gets just one entry, which takes the most common genes and DNA from the rows behind it. Here the sample has approximately 110,000 distinct CDR3 sequences; roughly 25% occur a single time. Around 15% of the sample goes to the ten largest clones. Sequenced material: glioma tissue, nonneoplastic brain tissue, or PBMCs (not recorded which). The receptors shown here come from a human donor with low-grade glioma or glioblastoma, undergoing nonglioma brain surgery, or in good health (not recorded which).

The chain joins TRBV29-1 to TRBJ1-3; the D gene is possibly TRBD1 (6 bases). Trimming removed 5 bases at V and 4 bases at J, with 18 bases between. The CDR3 spans 15 residues. Germline V gene lookup returns CDR1 SQVTM and CDR2 ANQGSEA. This CDR3 reads CSVTMGGGSGNTIYF. For the CDR3, the DNA is TGCAGCGTTACGATGGGAGGGGGATCCGGAAACACCATATATTTT. Full variable domain (missing parts from reference TRBV29-1 and TRBJ1-3): SAVISQKPSRDICQRGTSLTIQCQVDSQVTMMFWYRQQPGQSLTLIATANQGSEATYESGFVIDKFPISRPNLTFSTLTVSNMSPEDSSIYLCSVTMGGGSGNTIYFGEGSWLTVV.

This sequence joins TRBV9 and TRBJ2-7; 8 nucleotides match TRBD2. With 3 bases clipped from V and 6 bases from J, the junction kept 8 bases outside the gene matches. The germline CDR1 and CDR2 sequences are SGDLS and YYNGEE. The CDR3 length is 14 residues. This chain's CDR3 is CASSGPGLVGEQYF. The CDR3 DNA reads as TGTGCCAGCAGCGGCCCGGGACTAGTGGGCGAGCAGTACTTC.

At least ten counts were recorded for this clonotype. This rearrangement joins TRBV4-2 to TRBJ2-5, with D tentatively TRBD2 (5 bases). In germline, CDR1 is LGHNA, CDR2 YNFKEQ. Trimming took 2 bases from V and 5 from J, leaving 12 bases between them. There are 14 residues in the CDR3. The CDR3 bases are TGTGCCAGCAGCCAACCAGAGAGGGAGGAGACCCAGTACTTC. Amino acids: CASSQPEREETQYF.

As DNA, the CDR3 is TGTGCCAGCGGGACTGGGGCCAACGTCCTGACTTTC. This sequence encodes CASGTGANVLTF. The rearrangement links TRBV7-9 to TRBJ2-6; D is undetermined. Germline-derived CDR1 and CDR2 are SEHNR and FQNEAQ (reference sequence). The V and J ends lost 8 bases and 2 bases respectively, with 4 bases between them. The CDR3 sequence is 12 residues long.

A remark on this clonotype: Given a much more abundant clone one base away, this may be a read error. The chain carries TRBV6-1 and TRBJ1-5; perhaps TRBD1 as D (5 bases). The CDR3 extends over 14 amino acids. The ends were cut back, 5 bases at V and 2 bases at J, with 10 bases in the middle. The germline gives CDR1 MNHNS, CDR2 SASEGT. CDR3 in DNA: TGTGCCAGCAGTCCCGAAGGGGGCAATCAGCCCCAGCATTTT. Translation: CASSPEGGNQPQHF.

Worth noting for this clonotype: A junction end diverges from the germline sequence, so it may reflect a read error. The chain uses TRBV6-4 and TRBJ2-1; D is possibly TRBD1 or TRBD2 (5 bases each). The CDR3 contains 13 residues. CDR1 MRHNA and CDR2 SNTAGT come from the germline V gene. CDR3 bases: TGTGCCAGCAATGACTATGTTAAGGGGCGTCAGTTCTTC. Encoded protein: CASNDYVKGRQFF.

This clonotype was found a few times. The gene calls are TRBV27 and TRBJ2-3; 10 positions match TRBD1. V was pared by 6 bases and J by 4 bases, with 16 bases of the junction left unmatched. Looked up from germline, CDR1 is MNHEY and CDR2 is SMNVEV (reference sequence). The CDR3 is 18 residues long. This CDR3 is CASSSIPPGQGRADTQYF. The CDR3, as DNA: TGTGCCAGCAGCTCCATACCCCCGGGACAGGGGAGGGCAGATACGCAGTATTTT.

The sample holds many counts of this clonotype. The V gene is TRBV4-3, the J gene TRBJ2-1; D gene uncertain. The CDR3 runs to 16 residues. Germline CDR1 LGHNA, CDR2 YSLEER. V lost 4 bases and J 4 bases, leaving 17 bases between the germline ends. In nucleotides, the CDR3 is TGCGCCAGCAGCCCCGCCAGACTCGACCCGTACAATGAGCAGTTCTTC. Translation: CASSPARLDPYNEQFF.